These 22 T cell receptor beta chains originate from one sample sequenced in a study of T-cell reconstitution after alpha-beta-depleted transplantation in children. Unique molecular identifiers tagged the TCRbeta library. TCRdb independently ran MiXCR on the PCR reads; one entry per CDR3 protein. The data show some 200,000 distinct CDR3 sequences, around 8.9% seen once. This sample comprised PBMCs from the stem cell graft donor, obtained from the stem cell graft. Every receptor here comes from a human donor who donated a stem cell graft to a child with SCID.

This clonotype was detected ten times or more. The chain joins TRBV5-1 to TRBJ2-3; 7 bases align to TRBD2. From germline, CDR1 is SGHRS and CDR2 YFSETQ. CDR3 length: 16 amino acids. V gave up 2 bases and J gave up 2 bases; unmatched junction bases: 8. The CDR3, as DNA: TGCGCCAGCAGCTTCATCCGGGACTACGTCACAGATACGCAGTATTTT. This codes for CASSFIRDYVTDTQYF. Together with reference TRBV5-1 and TRBJ2-3, the CDR3 gives the full variable domain: KAGVTQTPRYLIKTRGQQVTLSCSPISGHRSVSWYQQTPGQGLQFLFEYFSETQRNKGNFPGRFSGRQFSNSRSEMNVSTLELGDSALYLCASSFIRDYVTDTQYFGPGTRLTVL.

A word on this clonotype: A much larger clonotype is one base distant, so this may be a read error. In this CDR3 the conserved last residue, phenylalanine or tryptophan, is missing, so a read error is likely. V is TRBV20-1 and J is TRBJ2-5; 7 bases line up with TRBD2. This CDR3 comprises 14 residues. CDR1 and CDR2 from the germline V gene are DFQATT and SNEGSKA (reference sequence). Trimming took 6 bases from V and 2 from J; bases not matched to a gene: 9. As DNA, the CDR3 is TGCAGTGCCGTTAGGCCGCGGGGGCAAGAGACCCAGTACCTC. Encoded protein: CSAVRPRGQETQYL.

The sample holds many counts of this clonotype. This rearrangement joins TRBV5-1 to TRBJ1-2, with 10 bases aligning to TRBD1. Per the germline V gene, CDR1 is SGHRS and CDR2 is YFSETQ. Germline trimming cut 4 bases from V and 2 bases from J; bases unmatched to any gene: 8. This CDR3 contains 16 residues. The CDR3 loop reads CASSLSPGQGNYGYTF. CDR3 nucleotide sequence: TGCGCCAGCAGCCTATCGCCGGGACAGGGGAACTATGGCTACACCTTC.

In its sample, this clonotype was seen many times. The chain combines TRBV29-1 with TRBJ2-1, with D uncertain. Germline V gene data show CDR1 as SQVTM and CDR2 as ANQGSEA. The CDR3 is 15 residues long. V dropped 0 bases and J dropped 0 bases, with 9 bases sitting between them. As DNA, the CDR3 is TGCAGCGTTGAAGAGGGGAAGAGCTCCTACAATGAGCAGTTCTTC. This translates into CSVEEGKSSYNEQFF.

This chain joins TRBV5-1 and TRBJ2-7; 7 nucleotides line up with TRBD1. The J segment lost 0 bases and the V segment lost 0 bases, leaving 9 bases of the junction unmatched. The CDR3 is made up of 17 amino acids. Germline CDR1 and CDR2: SGHRS and YFSETQ. The CDR3 DNA reads TGCGCCAGCAGCTTGGAGGGATTGACAGGGCACTCCTACGAGCAGTACTTC. Its translation: CASSLEGLTGHSYEQYF.

This clonotype was counted many times. The chain couples TRBV12-3 or TRBV12-4 to TRBJ2-3; D unclear. The ends were cut back, 3 bases at V and 10 bases at J, with 17 bases in the middle. The CDR3 loop spans 14 amino acids. CDR3 residues: CASSFANVRGAQYF. As DNA, the CDR3 is TGTGCCAGCAGTTTCGCCAATGTGCGCGGTGCGCAGTATTTT.

This clonotype was seen more than once but under ten times. One junction end disagrees with the germline gene, perhaps due to a read error. The chain employs TRBV3-1 and TRBJ1-5; D perhaps matches TRBD1 (6 bases). The CDR3 runs 18 residues. Germline V gene sequence: CDR1 LGHDT, CDR2 YNNKEL (reference sequence). CDR3 DNA sequence: TGTACCAGCAGTTCAGGGGTCCCCGGAGGTCGGCTGAATCAGCCCCAGCATTTT. This encodes CTSSSGVPGGRLNQPQHF. Full variable domain (outside the CDR3, taken from reference TRBV3-1 and TRBJ1-5): DTAVSQTPKYLVTQMGNDKSIKCEQNLGHDTMYWYKQDSKKFLKIMFSYNNKELIINETVPNRFSPKSPDKAHLNLHINSLELGDSAVYFCTSSSGVPGGRLNQPQHFGDGTRLSIL.

This clonotype was picked up many times. The chain combines TRBV2 with TRBJ2-1, with TRBD2 as a possible D gene (7 bases). Germline V lookup: CDR1 SNHLY, CDR2 FYNNEI. Trimming left V 7 bases short and J 7 bases short, with 20 bases between. The CDR3 is 15 residues long. CDR3 protein: CASIQGRGAINEQFF. In DNA, the CDR3 is TGTGCCAGCATCCAGGGTCGGGGGGCGATAAATGAGCAGTTCTTC.

At least ten counts were recorded for this clonotype. The chain couples TRBV24-1 to TRBJ2-7; D is possibly TRBD2 (6 bases). Looked up from germline, CDR1 is KGHDR and CDR2 is SFDVKD. Trimming stripped 10 bases from V and 7 bases from J, with 16 bases between. The CDR3 contains 12 residues. CDR3 bases: TGTGCCACTGCGGGCCCTGCGGGAGAGCAGTACTTC. Encoded protein: CATAGPAGEQYF.

This clonotype was recorded at least ten times. CDR3: CSAQQGSEYNEQFF. CDR3 sequence (DNA): TGCAGTGCGCAACAGGGATCGGAATACAATGAGCAGTTCTTC. The J gene is TRBJ2-1, the V gene TRBV20-1; D perhaps matches TRBD1 (6 bases). V lost 6 bases, J lost 4 bases, and 16 bases lay in between. The germline CDR1 and CDR2 sequences are DFQATT and SNEGSKA (reference sequence). The CDR3 sequence is 14 residues long.

This clonotype was detected many times. V usage is TRBV6-5 and J usage is TRBJ2-7; D is uncertain. This CDR3 region has 14 residues. Trimming cost V 4 bases and J 0 bases, with 10 bases left between them. CDR1 and CDR2 (germline): MNHEY, SVGAGI. The CDR3 nucleotides read TGTGCCAGCAGTTTATCAGTCAACTCCTACGAGCAGTACTTC. This translates into CASSLSVNSYEQYF.

This clonotype appeared many times. V and J are TRBV5-1 and TRBJ2-1; tentative D call: TRBD2 (6 bases). The V and J ends lost 6 bases and 1 base respectively, with 14 bases between them. The germline gives CDR1 SGHRS, CDR2 YFSETQ. The CDR3 is 15 amino acids. The CDR3 loop reads CASTGVGGSYNEQFF. For the CDR3, the DNA is TGCGCCAGCACGGGTGTCGGGGGTTCCTACAATGAGCAGTTCTTC.

This clonotype was seen at least ten times. The chain joins TRBV7-8 to TRBJ1-2; perhaps TRBD1 as D (5 bases). Trimming pared 0 bases from V and 4 bases from J, leaving 12 bases between. The CDR3 runs 15 residues. Germline V lookup: CDR1 SGHVS, CDR2 FQNEAQ. Here the CDR3 reads CASSLAGGVSYGYTF. CDR3 sequence (DNA): TGTGCCAGCAGCTTAGCGGGGGGGGTATCCTATGGCTACACCTTC.

This clonotype was detected ten times or more. The rearrangement joins TRBV12-3 or TRBV12-4 to TRBJ1-3; D is uncertain. Trimming removed 3 bases at V and 4 bases at J, with 13 bases between. The CDR3 spans 15 residues. The CDR3 sequence is CASSFISGVGNTIYF. Written as DNA, the CDR3 is TGTGCCAGCAGTTTTATTTCGGGAGTCGGAAACACCATATATTTT.

The rearrangement uses TRBV18 and TRBJ1-5; no clear D gene. V shed 6 bases and J shed 4 bases, with 19 bases lying between them. The CDR3 consists of 16 residues. Germline CDR1 is KGHSH and CDR2 is LQKENI. CDR3 residues: CASSPRASGINQPQHF. CDR3 in DNA: TGTGCCAGCTCGCCGAGGGCGTCGGGAATAAATCAGCCCCAGCATTTT.

This clonotype was recorded many times. The gene calls are TRBV10-3 and TRBJ1-5; maybe TRBD1 (5 bases). The V and J ends lost 6 bases and 9 bases respectively, with 9 bases between them. Germline CDR1 reads ENHRY; CDR2 reads SYGVKD. The CDR3 contains 11 residues. The CDR3 sequence: CAIRQDGPQHF. The CDR3 bases are TGTGCCATCAGACAGGATGGGCCCCAGCATTTT.

This clonotype was seen repeatedly, ten times or more. This sequence joins TRBV4-1 and TRBJ1-1; D is ambiguous. Trimming took off 3 bases at V and 0 bases at J, with 8 bases between the two ends. The CDR3 is made up of 14 amino acids. Germline lookup yields CDR1 MGHRA and CDR2 YSYEKL. CDR3 residues: CASSQRPVNTEAFF. The CDR3 DNA reads as TGCGCCAGCAGCCAGAGACCGGTGAACACTGAAGCTTTCTTT.

This clonotype was observed at least ten times. This chain connects TRBV12-3 or TRBV12-4 to TRBJ1-5, with D possibly matching TRBD1 (6 bases). V lost 0 bases and J lost 7, with 10 bases in between. This CDR3 comprises 14 residues. The CDR3 spells CASSLAGARQPQHF. CDR3 sequence (DNA): TGTGCCAGCAGTTTAGCGGGGGCCCGGCAGCCCCAGCATTTT.

The sample holds many counts of this clonotype. The chain joins TRBV3-1 to TRBJ1-5; D is unclear. V dropped 1 base and J dropped 3 bases, with 10 bases sitting between them. This CDR3 is built from 15 residues. Germline assignment: CDR1 LGHDT and CDR2 YNNKEL (reference sequence). The CDR3 DNA is TGTGCCAGCAGCCAAGGCGAAAGCTACAATCAGCCCCAGCATTTT. As protein: CASSQGESYNQPQHF.

This clonotype was seen repeatedly, ten times or more. CDR3 sequence reads: CSASTGGNQPQHF. CDR3 sequence (DNA): TGCAGTGCTAGTACAGGGGGGAATCAGCCCCAGCATTTT. This chain uses TRBV20-1 with TRBJ1-5; TRBD1 matches at 8 bases. CDR1 DFQATT and CDR2 SNEGSKA come from the germline V gene (reference sequence). The CDR3 runs to 13 residues. J gave up 4 bases and V 3 bases, and 2 bases lay outside the gene matches.

This clonotype appeared many times. The V and J genes are TRBV7-9 and TRBJ1-1; D call uncertain. CDR3 size: 12 residues. The V gene's germline CDR1 is SEHNR and CDR2 FQNEAQ (reference sequence). Trimming stripped 6 bases from V and 2 bases from J, with 7 bases between. The CDR3 reads CASSKLNTEAFF. CDR3 DNA: TGTGCCAGCAGTAAACTTAACACTGAAGCTTTCTTT. The whole variable domain, filled in from reference TRBV7-9 and TRBJ1-1, reads DTGVSQNPRHKITKRGQNVTFRCDPISEHNRLYWYRQTLGQGPEFLTYFQNEAQLEKSRLLSDRFSAERPKGSFSTLEIQRTEQGDSAMYLCASSKLNTEAFFGQGTRLTVV.

Ten or more counts support this clonotype. The chain combines TRBV6-5 with TRBJ1-5, with D uncertain. The CDR3 consists of 16 residues. The V gene's germline CDR1 is MNHEY and CDR2 SVGAGI. The V gene lost 2 bases and the J gene lost 0 bases, with 11 bases spanning the gap. The CDR3 loop is CASSYGEGYSNQPQHF. The CDR3 DNA sequence: TGTGCCAGCAGTTACGGGGAGGGTTATAGCAATCAGCCCCAGCATTTT.